The rows below give T cell receptor beta chains drawn from one sample of a study of T cell responses to AZD1222 COVID-19 vaccine. Sequenced by immunoSEQ multiplex PCR; TCRdb stores in-frame clones only, minus some. The sample comprises 150,000 or so clones, 85% to 95% of which are singletons, and 1.5% to 2% rests with the top ten. Sequencing was performed on peripheral blood, taken on day 0 of AZD1222 vaccination. The receptors stem from an adult in good health. Each CDR3 is given with its conserved first and last residue. Fields, in order: CDR3 DNA, CDR3 protein, D gene, V gene, J gene, clone size. A D gene is named only where the DNA matches it firmly. Where a row states a size, it is once, few, many or the class of an expanded clone; other rows omit it.

DNA: TGCGCCAGCAGTTCCGGGGGGTCCTACGGGGATACGCAGTATTTT; CDR3: CASSSGGSYGDTQYF; D: TRBD2; V: TRBV5-1; J: TRBJ2-3; size: NA
DNA: TGTGCCAGCAGCTTAGAGTTTTCCAATCAGCCCCAGCATTTT; CDR3: CASSLEFSNQPQHF; D: NA; V: TRBV7-2; J: TRBJ1-5; size: NA
DNA: TGCGCCAGCAGCTTGACCCCGGGACTAGCAGCTTACGAGCAGTACTTC; CDR3: CASSLTPGLAAYEQYF; D: TRBD2; V: TRBV5-1; J: TRBJ2-7; size: NA
DNA: TGTGCCAGCAGTCGCAGGGGGTACAATCAGCCCCAGCATTTT; CDR3: CASSRRGYNQPQHF; D: TRBD1; V: TRBV6-5; J: TRBJ1-5; size: NA
DNA: TGTGCCAGCAGCTTGGCAGGGGACAGACTTCAGCCCCAGCATTTT; CDR3: CASSLAGDRLQPQHF; D: TRBD1; V: TRBV5-8; J: TRBJ1-5; size: NA
DNA: TGCAGCGCCCGGGAGGGGAGCTCCTATAATTCACCCCTCCACTTT; CDR3: CSAREGSSYNSPLHF; D: NA; V: TRBV29-1; J: TRBJ1-6; size: NA
DNA: TGTACCAGCAGCCACCGACAGGGCTGGAATTCACCCCTCCACTTT; CDR3: CTSSHRQGWNSPLHF; D: TRBD1; V: TRBV14; J: TRBJ1-6; size: NA
DNA: TGTGCCAGCAGGTTGCACACCGGGGAGCTGTTTTTT; CDR3: CASRLHTGELFF; D: NA; V: TRBV2; J: TRBJ2-2; size: NA
DNA: TGTGCCAGCAGCCTGGGACAATCTAATGAAAAACTGTTTTTT; CDR3: CASSLGQSNEKLFF; D: NA; V: TRBV7-9; J: TRBJ1-4; size: few
DNA: TGTGCCAGCAAATTAGCAGGGACCTATGGCTACACCTTC; CDR3: CASKLAGTYGYTF; D: NA; V: TRBV2; J: TRBJ1-2; size: NA
DNA: TGTGCCAGCAGCCGCAAAGGGGGGGGAGAGACCCAGTACTTC; CDR3: CASSRKGGGETQYF; D: NA; V: TRBV5-8; J: TRBJ2-5; size: NA
DNA: TGTGCCAGTAGTTCCCGACAGGGTGCGGATGGCTACACCTTC; CDR3: CASSSRQGADGYTF; D: TRBD1; V: TRBV19; J: TRBJ1-2; size: NA
DNA: TGCGCCAGCAGCTTGATGTCGGGAGTTGGTGGCGAGCAGTACTTC; CDR3: CASSLMSGVGGEQYF; D: NA; V: TRBV5-1; J: TRBJ2-7; size: NA
DNA: TGTGCCAGCAGCTTGGATGGTTATAATTCACCCCTCCACTTT; CDR3: CASSLDGYNSPLHF; D: NA; V: TRBV5-4; J: TRBJ1-6; size: NA
DNA: TGTGCCAGCAGTCCTGGGTGGTCCACTGAAGCTTTCTTT; CDR3: CASSPGWSTEAFF; D: NA; V: TRBV27; J: TRBJ1-1; size: NA
DNA: TGTGCCAGCAGCCAAGATGATCGGAGGGAGACTGAAGCTTTCTTT; CDR3: CASSQDDRRETEAFF; D: NA; V: TRBV4-2; J: TRBJ1-1; size: NA
DNA: TGTGCCAGCAGCCGAGGGGGGGCCTGGGAGACCCAGTACTTC; CDR3: CASSRGGAWETQYF; D: NA; V: TRBV7-9; J: TRBJ2-5; size: NA
DNA: TGTGCCAGCAGCCGGCTGGGACTCGCCCTAGGGCAGTATTTT; CDR3: CASSRLGLALGQYF; D: NA; V: TRBV6-5; J: TRBJ2-3; size: NA
DNA: TGTGCCAGCAGCCCCTTGGACAGGGGGAGCACTGAAGCTTTCTTT; CDR3: CASSPLDRGSTEAFF; D: TRBD1; V: TRBV9; J: TRBJ1-1; size: NA
DNA: TGCAGTGCTCTTTGGACAGATACGCAGTATTTT; CDR3: CSALWTDTQYF; D: NA; V: TRBV20-1; J: TRBJ2-3; size: NA